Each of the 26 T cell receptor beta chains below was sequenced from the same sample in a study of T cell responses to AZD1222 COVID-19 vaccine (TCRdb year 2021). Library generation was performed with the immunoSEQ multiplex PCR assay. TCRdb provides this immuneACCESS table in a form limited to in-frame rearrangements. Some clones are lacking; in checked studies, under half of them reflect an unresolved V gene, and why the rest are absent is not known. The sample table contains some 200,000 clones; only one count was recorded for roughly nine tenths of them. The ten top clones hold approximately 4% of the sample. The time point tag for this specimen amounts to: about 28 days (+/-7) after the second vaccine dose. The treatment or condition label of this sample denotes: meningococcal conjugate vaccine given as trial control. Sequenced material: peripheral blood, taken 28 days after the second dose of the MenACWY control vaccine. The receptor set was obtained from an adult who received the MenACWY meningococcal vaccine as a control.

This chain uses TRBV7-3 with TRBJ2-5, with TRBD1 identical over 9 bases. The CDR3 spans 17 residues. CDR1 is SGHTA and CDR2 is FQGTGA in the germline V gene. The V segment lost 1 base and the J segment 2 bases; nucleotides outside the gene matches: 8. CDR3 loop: CASSLMAVGQGQETQYF. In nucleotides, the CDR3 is TGTGCCAGCAGCTTAATGGCCGTGGGACAGGGTCAAGAGACCCAGTACTTC.

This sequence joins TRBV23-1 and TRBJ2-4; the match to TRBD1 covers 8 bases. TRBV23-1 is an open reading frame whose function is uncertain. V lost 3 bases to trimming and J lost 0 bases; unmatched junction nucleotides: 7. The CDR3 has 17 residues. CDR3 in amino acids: CASSHSGQVKAKNIQYF. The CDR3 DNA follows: TGCGCCAGCAGTCATTCGGGACAGGTTAAAGCCAAAAACATTCAGTACTTC.

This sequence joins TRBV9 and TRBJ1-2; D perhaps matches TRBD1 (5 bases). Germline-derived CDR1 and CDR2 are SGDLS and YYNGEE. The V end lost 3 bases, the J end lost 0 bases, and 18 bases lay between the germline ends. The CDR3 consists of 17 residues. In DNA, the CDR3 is TGTGCCAGCAGCGCGGGCCGTCCAGGGTCAACTAACTATGGCTACACCTTC. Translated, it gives CASSAGRPGSTNYGYTF.

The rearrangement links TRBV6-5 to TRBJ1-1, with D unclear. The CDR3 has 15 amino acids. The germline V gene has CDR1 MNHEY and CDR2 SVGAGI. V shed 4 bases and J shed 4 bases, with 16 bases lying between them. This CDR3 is CASSFIASRSTEAFF. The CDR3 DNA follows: TGTGCCAGCAGTTTCATCGCCTCTCGATCCACTGAAGCTTTCTTT.

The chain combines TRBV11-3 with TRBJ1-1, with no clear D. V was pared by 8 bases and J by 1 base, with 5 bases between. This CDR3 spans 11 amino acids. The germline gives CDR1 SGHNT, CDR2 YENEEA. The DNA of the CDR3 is TGTGCCAGCGGACGGAACACTGAAGCTTTCTTT. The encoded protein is CASGRNTEAFF.

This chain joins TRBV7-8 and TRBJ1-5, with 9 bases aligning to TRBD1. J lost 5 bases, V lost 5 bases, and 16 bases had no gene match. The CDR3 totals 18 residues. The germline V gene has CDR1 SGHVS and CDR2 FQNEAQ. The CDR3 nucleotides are TGTGCCAGCAGCCTTCCTTCTCTCGGGACAGGGAACCATCAGCCCCAGCATTTT. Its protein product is CASSLPSLGTGNHQPQHF.

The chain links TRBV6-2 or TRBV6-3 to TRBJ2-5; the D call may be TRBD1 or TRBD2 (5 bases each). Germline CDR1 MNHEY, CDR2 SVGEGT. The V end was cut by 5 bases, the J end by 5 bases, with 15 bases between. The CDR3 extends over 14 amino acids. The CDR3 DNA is TGTGCCAGCAGTCACGGGGCTATCCGGGAGACCCAGTACTTC. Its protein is CASSHGAIRETQYF.

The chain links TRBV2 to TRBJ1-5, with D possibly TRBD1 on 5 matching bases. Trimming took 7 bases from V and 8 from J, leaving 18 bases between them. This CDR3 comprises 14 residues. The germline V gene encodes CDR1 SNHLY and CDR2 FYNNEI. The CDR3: CASMGGGSVEPQHF. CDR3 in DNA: TGTGCCAGCATGGGGGGGGGTTCCGTGGAGCCCCAGCATTTT.

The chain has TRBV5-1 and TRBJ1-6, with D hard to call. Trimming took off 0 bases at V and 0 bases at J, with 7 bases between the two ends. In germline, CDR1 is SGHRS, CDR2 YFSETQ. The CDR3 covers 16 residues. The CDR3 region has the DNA TGCGCCAGCAGCTTGGACGGCAGCTCCTATAATTCACCCCTCCACTTT. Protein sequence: CASSLDGSSYNSPLHF.

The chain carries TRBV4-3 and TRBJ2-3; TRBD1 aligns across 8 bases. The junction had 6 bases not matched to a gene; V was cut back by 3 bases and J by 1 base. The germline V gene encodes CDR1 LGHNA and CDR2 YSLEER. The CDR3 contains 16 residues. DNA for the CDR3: TGCGCCAGCAGCCAGAGGACAGGGTCTGGCACAGATACGCAGTATTTT. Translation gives CASSQRTGSGTDTQYF.

The CDR3 loop is CASSLWGTGRVNEQFF. CDR3 coding DNA: TGTGCCAGCAGTTTATGGGGGACAGGGAGGGTTAATGAGCAGTTCTTC. The V call is TRBV28, the J call TRBJ2-1; 9 bases line up with TRBD1. The CDR3 runs to 16 residues. Germline CDR1 MDHEN, CDR2 SYDVKM. The trim removed 0 bases at V and 7 bases at J, leaving 7 bases unmatched.

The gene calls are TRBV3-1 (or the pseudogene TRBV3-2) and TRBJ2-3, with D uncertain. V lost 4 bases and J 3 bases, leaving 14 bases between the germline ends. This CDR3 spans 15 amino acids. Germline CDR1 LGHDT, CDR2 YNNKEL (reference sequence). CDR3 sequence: CASSPLAVVTDTQYF. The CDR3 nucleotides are TGTGCCAGCAGCCCCCTTGCGGTAGTAACAGATACGCAGTATTTT.

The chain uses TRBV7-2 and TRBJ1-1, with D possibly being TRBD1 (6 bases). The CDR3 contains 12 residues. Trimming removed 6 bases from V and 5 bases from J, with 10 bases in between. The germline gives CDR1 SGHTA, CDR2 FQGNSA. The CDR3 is CASSQRGTEAFF. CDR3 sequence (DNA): TGTGCCAGCAGTCAAAGGGGGACTGAAGCTTTCTTT.

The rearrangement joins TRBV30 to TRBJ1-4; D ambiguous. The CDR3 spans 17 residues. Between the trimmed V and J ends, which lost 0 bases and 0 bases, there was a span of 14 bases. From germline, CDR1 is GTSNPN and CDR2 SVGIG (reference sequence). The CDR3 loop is CAWSVLGNSATNEKLFF. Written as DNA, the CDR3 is TGTGCCTGGAGTGTACTCGGTAACTCTGCAACTAATGAAAAACTGTTTTTT.

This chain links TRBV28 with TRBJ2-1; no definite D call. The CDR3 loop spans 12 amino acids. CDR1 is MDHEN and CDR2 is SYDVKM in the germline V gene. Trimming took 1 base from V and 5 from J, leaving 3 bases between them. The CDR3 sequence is CASSLFDNEQFF. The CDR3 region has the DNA TGTGCCAGCAGTTTATTCGACAATGAGCAGTTCTTC.

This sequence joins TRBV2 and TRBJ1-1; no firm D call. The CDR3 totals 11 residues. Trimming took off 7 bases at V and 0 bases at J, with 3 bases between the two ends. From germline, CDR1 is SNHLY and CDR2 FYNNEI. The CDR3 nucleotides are TGTGCCAGCAAGCTGAACACTGAAGCTTTCTTT. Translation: CASKLNTEAFF.

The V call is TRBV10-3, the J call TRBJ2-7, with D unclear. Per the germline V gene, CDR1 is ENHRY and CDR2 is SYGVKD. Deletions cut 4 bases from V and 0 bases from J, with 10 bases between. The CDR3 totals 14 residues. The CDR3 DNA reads TGTGCCATCAGTGCGGTTGGCAGCTCCTACGAGCAGTACTTC. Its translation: CAISAVGSSYEQYF.

The CDR3 is CASSGQPNQPQHF. DNA for the CDR3: TGTGCCAGCAGTGGACAACCCAATCAGCCCCAGCATTTT. The chain uses TRBV7-3 and TRBJ1-5; maybe TRBD1 (5 bases). The germline gives CDR1 SGHTA, CDR2 FQGTGA. This CDR3 has 13 residues. V lost 6 bases to trimming and J lost 3 bases, with 9 bases between them.

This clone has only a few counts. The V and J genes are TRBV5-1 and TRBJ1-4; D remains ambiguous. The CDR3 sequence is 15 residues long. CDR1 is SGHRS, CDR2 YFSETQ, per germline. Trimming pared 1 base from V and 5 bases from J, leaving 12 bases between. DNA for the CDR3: TGCGCCAGCAGCTTGACCACGGCCCAAAATGAAAAACTGTTTTTT. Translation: CASSLTTAQNEKLFF.

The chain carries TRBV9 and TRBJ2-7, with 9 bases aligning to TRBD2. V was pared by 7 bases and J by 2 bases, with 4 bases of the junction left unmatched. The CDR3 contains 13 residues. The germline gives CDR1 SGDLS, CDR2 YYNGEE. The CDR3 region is CASGTSLTYEQYF. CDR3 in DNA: TGTGCCAGCGGGACTAGCCTAACCTACGAGCAGTACTTC.

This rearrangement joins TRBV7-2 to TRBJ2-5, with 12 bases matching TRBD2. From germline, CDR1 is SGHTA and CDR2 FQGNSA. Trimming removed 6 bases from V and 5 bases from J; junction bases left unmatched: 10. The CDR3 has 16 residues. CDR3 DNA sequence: TGTGCCAGCAGTTATCTAGCGGGAGGGCGAATTGAGACCCAGTACTTC. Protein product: CASSYLAGGRIETQYF.

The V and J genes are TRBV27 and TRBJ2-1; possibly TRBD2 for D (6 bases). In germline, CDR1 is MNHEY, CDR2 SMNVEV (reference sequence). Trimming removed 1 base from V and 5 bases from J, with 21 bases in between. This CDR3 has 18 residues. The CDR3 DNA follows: TGTGCCAGCAGTTTATATCCCTCCTGGGGCGGGATGGACAATGAGCAGTTCTTC. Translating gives CASSLYPSWGGMDNEQFF.

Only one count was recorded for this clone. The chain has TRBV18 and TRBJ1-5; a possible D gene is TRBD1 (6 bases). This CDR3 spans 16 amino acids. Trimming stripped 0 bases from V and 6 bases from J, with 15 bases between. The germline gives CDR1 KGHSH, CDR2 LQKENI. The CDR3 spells CASSPPNREGTQPQHF. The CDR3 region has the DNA TGTGCCAGCTCACCACCGAACAGGGAGGGGACTCAGCCCCAGCATTTT.

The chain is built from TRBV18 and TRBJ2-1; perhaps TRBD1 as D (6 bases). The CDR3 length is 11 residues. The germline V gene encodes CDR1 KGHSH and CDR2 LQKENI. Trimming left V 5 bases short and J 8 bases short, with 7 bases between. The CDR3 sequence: CASSGGDEQFF. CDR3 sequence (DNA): TGTGCCAGCTCAGGGGGCGATGAGCAGTTCTTC.

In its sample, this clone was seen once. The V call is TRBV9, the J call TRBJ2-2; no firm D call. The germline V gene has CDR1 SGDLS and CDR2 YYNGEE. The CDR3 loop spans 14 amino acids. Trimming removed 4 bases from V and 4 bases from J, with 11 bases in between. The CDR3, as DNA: TGTGCCAGCAGCTCGGCCCCGAGCACCGGGGAGCTGTTTTTT. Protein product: CASSSAPSTGELFF.

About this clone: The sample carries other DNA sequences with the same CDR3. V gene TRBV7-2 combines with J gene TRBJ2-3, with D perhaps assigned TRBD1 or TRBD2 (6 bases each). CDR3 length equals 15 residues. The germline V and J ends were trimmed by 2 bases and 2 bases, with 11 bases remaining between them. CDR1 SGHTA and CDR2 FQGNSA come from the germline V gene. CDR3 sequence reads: CASSLRGQATDTQYF. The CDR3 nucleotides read TGTGCCAGCAGCTTACGGGGGCAGGCCACAGATACGCAGTATTTT.